This T cell receptor beta chain was captured in a study of cytomegalovirus exposure and HLA in healthy donors. Whole-study context: Of the donors genotyped, several hundred in all, 65% to 90% fell in the Caucasian-associated ancestry cluster.

CDR3 length: 15 residues. The germline V gene encodes CDR1 LGHNA and CDR2 YNFKEQ. V lost 3 bases, J lost 9 bases, and 18 bases lay in between. The PCR was carried out with 60 Vbeta primers and 13 Jbeta primers. Sequenced by immunoSEQ multiplex PCR; TCRdb stores in-frame clones only, minus some. Seen here are approximately 100,000 clones, 85% observed once, and the top ten hold over 7%. In regard to this clone: No antigen is known for it.

Study-level points and caveats: The presence/absence work took it that sequencing depth was about the same across donors. Later analysis identified a missense DCLRE1C variant that was linked to TCR beta V- and J-gene trimming. In vitro, a few CMV-associated chains proved specific for CMV antigens.

This rearrangement joins TRBV4-2 to TRBJ2-1, with D perhaps TRBD2 (5 bases). What was sequenced was PBMCs. This receptor was obtained from a man aged 40-49 years in good health and CMV-seropositive. This CDR3 is CASSHGPNGVGEQFF. In DNA, the CDR3 is TGTGCCAGCAGCCATGGACCCAACGGGGTCGGTGAGCAGTTCTTC.